These T cell receptor beta chains were read from a single sample in a study of T cell repertoires in cytomegalovirus infection. TCRdb itself ran the reads through MiXCR, one entry per CDR3 protein. The sample contains roughly 300,000 distinct CDR3 sequences, 9% to 9.5% of which appear only once. The specimen was PBMCs. All receptors come from a human donor in good health (CMV status not recorded). Some clones in this sample may be carry-over from other donors' samples. The CDR3 runs from the conserved cysteine through the conserved F or W. A D gene is named only where the DNA matches it firmly. Clone size is stated in some rows and not others, as once, few, many or a class when expanded.

D,V,J,size,DNA,CDR3
-,TRBV19,TRBJ2-1,few,TGTGCCAGTAGTATCGGGCAGGGCGGCAATGAGCAGTTCTTC,CASSIGQGGNEQFF
-,TRBV7-2,TRBJ2-3,many,TGTGCCAGCAGCCCTCTGGTGGATACGCAGTATTTT,CASSPLVDTQYF
-,TRBV4-3,TRBJ2-3,many,TGCGCCAGCAGCCAATACTCGGGGAGCACAGATACGCAGTATTTT,CASSQYSGSTDTQYF
TRBD1,TRBV7-8,TRBJ1-4,many,TGTGCCAGCAGCCCCCGACAGGGCAATGAAAAACTGTTTTTT,CASSPRQGNEKLFF
-,TRBV6-1,TRBJ1-3,-,TGTGCCAGCAAGAGCTCTGGAAACACCATATATTTT,CASKSSGNTIYF
TRBD2,TRBV20-1,TRBJ2-3,few,TGCAGTGCTAGAGGGTGGCGGGAGGGCCTCCGCACAGATACGCAGTATTTT,CSARGWREGLRTDTQYF
-,TRBV7-2,TRBJ1-6,many,TGTGCCAGCAGCTTAGCCCTTAATCCCAATAATTCACCCCTCCACTTT,CASSLALNPNNSPLHF
TRBD1,TRBV15,TRBJ2-7,few,TGTGCCACCAGCAGAGATGTGGGACAGAACTACGAGCAGTACTTC,CATSRDVGQNYEQYF
-,TRBV6-2/TRBV6-3,TRBJ2-7,few,TGTGCCAGCAAGGGAAGGCGGCCCTACGAGCAGTACTTC,CASKGRRPYEQYF
TRBD2,TRBV7-2,TRBJ2-1,few,TGTGCCAGCAGCGATAAGGCCGGGACTAGCTACGGCCGTGAGCAGTTCTTC,CASSDKAGTSYGREQFF
-,TRBV19,TRBJ1-2,-,TGTGCCAGTAGTAAGTGGGACACGAACTATGGCTACACCTTC,CASSKWDTNYGYTF
TRBD1,TRBV7-2,TRBJ1-4,-,TGTGCCAGCAGGGTTCGGGGACAGGGCGCCGTTAATGAAAAACTGTTTTTT,CASRVRGQGAVNEKLFF
-,TRBV25-1,TRBJ1-6,-,TGTGCCAGCAGCAGGGGAATATTATCACCCCTCCACTTT,CASSRGILSPLHF
-,TRBV7-2,TRBJ2-1,many,TGTGCCAGCGGCGCCAGGGGCCCCTCCTACAATGAGCAGTTCTTC,CASGARGPSYNEQFF
TRBD1,TRBV12-3/TRBV12-4,TRBJ1-4,many,TGTGCCAGCAGTTTCAGGACAGGGAATGAAAAACTGTTTTTT,CASSFRTGNEKLFF
-,TRBV4-2,TRBJ2-1,-,TGTGCCAGCAGCCAAGGAGGGCACAATGAGCAGTTCTTC,CASSQGGHNEQFF
TRBD1,TRBV24-1,TRBJ2-1,few,TGTGCCGTTAGGGGGCAAGTTAATGAGCAGTTCTTC,CAVRGQVNEQFF
TRBD1,TRBV7-9,TRBJ2-3,many,TGTGCCAGCAGCTTATTACAGGGGTCCCGCGCAGATACGCAGTATTTT,CASSLLQGSRADTQYF
-,TRBV10-3,TRBJ2-7,few,TGTGCCATCAGTGAGTCCGGTGGGGAGCAGTACTTC,CAISESGGEQYF
-,TRBV20-1,TRBJ2-1,-,TGCAGTGCTTCCCCTAGGGGGGGCGCGGGCTCCTACAATGAGCAGTTCTTC,CSASPRGGAGSYNEQFF
-,TRBV7-2,TRBJ1-1,few,TGTGCCAGCAGCCGTAGGTCCGAGGAAGCTTTCTTT,CASSRRSEEAFF
TRBD1,TRBV6-6,TRBJ1-2,-,TGTGCCAGCCTAAACCTCCGGGACAGTGATGGCTACACCTTC,CASLNLRDSDGYTF
TRBD2,TRBV7-2,TRBJ2-7,many,TGTGCCAGCAGCCCCAGCGGGGGACACTACGAGCAGTACTTC,CASSPSGGHYEQYF
TRBD2,TRBV18,TRBJ2-7,few,TGTGCCAGCTCACTCTCGACTAGCGGGAGATACGAGCAGTACTTC,CASSLSTSGRYEQYF
-,TRBV4-1,TRBJ1-1,many,TGCGCCAGCAGCCAAGAGCTGGTGGGCACTGAAGCTTTCTTT,CASSQELVGTEAFF
-,TRBV5-6,TRBJ1-5,few,TGTGCCAGCAGCTTGTGGCAAGTTAGCAATCAGCCCCAGCATTTT,CASSLWQVSNQPQHF
-,TRBV3-1,TRBJ2-7,-,TGTGCCAGCAGTTCTGGTATCTACGAGCAGTACTTC,CASSSGIYEQYF
TRBD1,TRBV6-5,TRBJ2-2,-,TGTGCCAGCAGTTACCCGCAGGGGGTTGGAAACACCGGGGAGCTGTTTTTT,CASSYPQGVGNTGELFF
TRBD1,TRBV7-9,TRBJ1-4,many,TGTGCCAGCAGCCCTCGACAGGGGGCTAATGAAAAACTGTTTTTT,CASSPRQGANEKLFF
TRBD1,TRBV12-3/TRBV12-4,TRBJ2-3,many,TGTGCCAGCAGTTTAGGTGGACAGGGAGCTTACACAGATACGCAGTATTTT,CASSLGGQGAYTDTQYF
-,TRBV7-2,TRBJ2-5,many,TGTGCCAGCAGCCGGGACCCGCGGGGAGAGACCCAGTACTTC,CASSRDPRGETQYF
-,TRBV7-9,TRBJ1-1,-,TGTGCCAGCAGCTTGATGGCCAAAAATTTT,CASSLMAKNF
-,TRBV27,TRBJ2-7,-,TGTGCCAGCAGTTTCAATGGTATGAGACGGGACGGAGTGTCCTACGAGCAGTACTTC,CASSFNGMRRDGVSYEQYF
TRBD2,TRBV28,TRBJ2-1,many,TGTGCCAGCAGTTTATCCCCGAGGGCGGGAGCGTACAATGAGCAGTTCTTC,CASSLSPRAGAYNEQFF
-,TRBV5-6,TRBJ2-1,few,TGTGCCAGCAGCTCATCCGCCGGACTTTCCAATGAGCAGTTCTTC,CASSSSAGLSNEQFF
-,TRBV19,TRBJ1-1,many,TGTGCCAGTAGCTATGGCACTGAAGCTTTCTTT,CASSYGTEAFF
-,TRBV12-3/TRBV12-4,TRBJ2-1,few,TGTGCCAGCGGACGACTAGACGACAATGAGCAGTTCTTC,CASGRLDDNEQFF
TRBD1,TRBV7-2,TRBJ1-1,-,TGTGCCAGCAGCGTACAGGGGCTCGTCGCTGAAGCTTTCTTT,CASSVQGLVAEAFF
TRBD1,TRBV11-2,TRBJ1-2,few,TGTGCCAGCAGCTCACGCCCGGGACAGGGGGAAGGGTATGGCTACACCTTC,CASSSRPGQGEGYGYTF
-,TRBV7-2,TRBJ2-3,many,TGTGCCAGCAGCCCACAGGGCACAGATACGCAGTATTTT,CASSPQGTDTQYF
TRBD1,TRBV7-3,TRBJ1-6,many,TGTGCCAGCAGCCTAACTCGGACAGGGGGAAATTCACCCCTCCACTTT,CASSLTRTGGNSPLHF
TRBD1,TRBV27,TRBJ1-2,-,TGTGCCAGCAGTTTAAGGGGACAGGGGGCCATCAACTATGGCTACACCTTC,CASSLRGQGAINYGYTF
-,TRBV6-5,TRBJ1-1,few,TGTGCCAGCATTAGTGGGACAAGTGCTTTCTTT,CASISGTSAFF
-,TRBV12-3/TRBV12-4,TRBJ1-2,few,TGTGCCAGCAGTCCACCGGCCGTTTACTATGGCTACACCTTC,CASSPPAVYYGYTF
-,TRBV14,TRBJ2-1,-,TGTGCCAGCAGCCAAGAAGACCGACTCGGTGAGCAGTTCTTC,CASSQEDRLGEQFF
-,TRBV18,TRBJ2-7,-,TGTGCCAGCTCACCAGACGTCTACGAGCAGTACTTC,CASSPDVYEQYF
TRBD1,TRBV27,TRBJ2-1,-,TGTGCCAGCATCTTAGTGACAGGGGGCAATGAGCAGTTCTTC,CASILVTGGNEQFF
-,TRBV7-2,TRBJ2-7,many,TGTGCCAGCAGCCTCAGGGACTCCTACGAGCAGTACTTC,CASSLRDSYEQYF
-,TRBV7-2,TRBJ2-5,-,TGTGCCAGCAGCTTAGGAGGTCTGGAGACCCAGTACTTC,CASSLGGLETQYF
TRBD2,TRBV6-2/TRBV6-3,TRBJ2-7,-,TGTGCCAGCATGTCGGGTGGCGGGGGCTCCTACGAGCAGTACTTC,CASMSGGGGSYEQYF
-,TRBV4-2,TRBJ1-5,-,TGTGCCAGCAGCCAAGGTCTGGACTTAAATCGTCAGCCCCAGCATTTT,CASSQGLDLNRQPQHF
-,TRBV6-6,TRBJ2-7,few,TGTGCCAGCAGTCCCCGGGCAGGTTTGACCTACGAGCAGTACTTC,CASSPRAGLTYEQYF
TRBD2,TRBV28,TRBJ2-1,many,TGTGCCAGCAGAACCCAAGCGGGAGGGTACAATGAGCAGTTCTTC,CASRTQAGGYNEQFF
-,TRBV5-5,TRBJ2-7,few,TGTGCCAGCAGCTTGCCCGGGGGACCATACGAGCAGTACTTC,CASSLPGGPYEQYF
-,TRBV7-2,TRBJ2-5,many,TGTGCCAGCAGCTTAAATGTCCTACCCCAAGAGACCCAGTACTTC,CASSLNVLPQETQYF
-,TRBV10-3,TRBJ2-5,few,TGTGCCATCAGTGAGTTTGGACAGAGCCAAGAGACCCAGTACTTC,CAISEFGQSQETQYF
TRBD1,TRBV6-2/TRBV6-3,TRBJ1-5,-,TGTGCCAGCAGCCAGGACAGGGCTAGCAATCATCCCCAGCATTTT,CASSQDRASNHPQHF
-,TRBV4-3,TRBJ2-1,many,TGCGCCAGCAGCCAAGACAGGACGGCATACAATGAGCAGTTCTTC,CASSQDRTAYNEQFF
-,TRBV7-2,TRBJ2-1,many,TGTGCCAGCAGCCACAACCGACAGTTTACGGAGTTCTTC,CASSHNRQFTEFF
-,TRBV18,TRBJ2-4,-,TGTGCCAGCTCACCCTTGCCGCGACAGTCGAAAAACATTCAGTACTTC,CASSPLPRQSKNIQYF